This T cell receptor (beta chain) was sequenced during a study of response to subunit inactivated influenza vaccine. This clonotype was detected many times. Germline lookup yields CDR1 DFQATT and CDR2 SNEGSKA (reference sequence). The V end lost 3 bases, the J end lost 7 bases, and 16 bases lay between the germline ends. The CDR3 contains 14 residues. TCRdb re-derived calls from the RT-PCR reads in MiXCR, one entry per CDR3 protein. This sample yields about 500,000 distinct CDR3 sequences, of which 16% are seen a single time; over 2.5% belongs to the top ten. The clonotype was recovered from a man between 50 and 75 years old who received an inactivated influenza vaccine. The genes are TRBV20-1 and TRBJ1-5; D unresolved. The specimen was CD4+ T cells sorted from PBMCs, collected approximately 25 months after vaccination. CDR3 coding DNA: TGCAGTGCTAGTTTGAGGCGGGGAGAACAGCCCCAGCATTTT. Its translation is CSASLRRGEQPQHF.